This entry describes one TCR beta chain. This sample is part of a study of OX40 agonist ivuxolimab in advanced cancers. This CDR3 contains 14 residues. CDR1 is MNHEY and CDR2 is SVGAGI in the germline V gene. The V and J ends lost 7 bases and 5 bases respectively, with 14 bases between them. Only in-frame clones appear in the TCRdb table, and some are missing; sequencing was by immunoSEQ multiplex PCR. Found here are almost 90,000 clones, roughly 93% of them singletons; the top ten hold 0.71%. Patients with a history of autoimmune disease or on systemic immunosuppression were excluded. This clonotype was sampled from an adult with an advanced solid tumor such as melanoma, head and neck, liver or kidney cancer. The chain combines TRBV6-5 with TRBJ2-2; D possibly corresponds to TRBD1 (5 bases). This material consisted of CD4+ or CD8+ T cells sorted from blood, taken in a trial of the OX40 agonist ivuxolimab. The CDR3 protein is CASMGQGSTGELFF. The CDR3 nucleotides read TGTGCCAGCATGGGGCAGGGAAGTACCGGGGAGCTGTTTTTT.